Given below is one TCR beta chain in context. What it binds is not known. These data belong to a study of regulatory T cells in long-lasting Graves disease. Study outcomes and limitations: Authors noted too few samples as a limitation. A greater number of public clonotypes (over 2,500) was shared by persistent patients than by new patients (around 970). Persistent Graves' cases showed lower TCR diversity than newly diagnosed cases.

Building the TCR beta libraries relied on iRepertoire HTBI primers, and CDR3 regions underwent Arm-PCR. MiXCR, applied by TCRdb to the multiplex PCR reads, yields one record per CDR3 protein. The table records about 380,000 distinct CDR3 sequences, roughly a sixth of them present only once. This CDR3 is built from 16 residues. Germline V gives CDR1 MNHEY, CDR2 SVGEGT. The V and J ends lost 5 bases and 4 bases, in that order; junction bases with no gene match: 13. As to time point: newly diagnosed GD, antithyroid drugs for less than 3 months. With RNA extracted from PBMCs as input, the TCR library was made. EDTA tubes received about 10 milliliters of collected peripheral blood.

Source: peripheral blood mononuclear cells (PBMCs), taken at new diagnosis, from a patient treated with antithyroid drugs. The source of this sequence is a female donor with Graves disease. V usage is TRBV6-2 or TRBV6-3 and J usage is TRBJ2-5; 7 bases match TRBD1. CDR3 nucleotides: TGTGCCAGCAGTCAGGTTGGACAGGCCAGCCGAGAGACCCAGTACTTC. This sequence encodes CASSQVGQASRETQYF.